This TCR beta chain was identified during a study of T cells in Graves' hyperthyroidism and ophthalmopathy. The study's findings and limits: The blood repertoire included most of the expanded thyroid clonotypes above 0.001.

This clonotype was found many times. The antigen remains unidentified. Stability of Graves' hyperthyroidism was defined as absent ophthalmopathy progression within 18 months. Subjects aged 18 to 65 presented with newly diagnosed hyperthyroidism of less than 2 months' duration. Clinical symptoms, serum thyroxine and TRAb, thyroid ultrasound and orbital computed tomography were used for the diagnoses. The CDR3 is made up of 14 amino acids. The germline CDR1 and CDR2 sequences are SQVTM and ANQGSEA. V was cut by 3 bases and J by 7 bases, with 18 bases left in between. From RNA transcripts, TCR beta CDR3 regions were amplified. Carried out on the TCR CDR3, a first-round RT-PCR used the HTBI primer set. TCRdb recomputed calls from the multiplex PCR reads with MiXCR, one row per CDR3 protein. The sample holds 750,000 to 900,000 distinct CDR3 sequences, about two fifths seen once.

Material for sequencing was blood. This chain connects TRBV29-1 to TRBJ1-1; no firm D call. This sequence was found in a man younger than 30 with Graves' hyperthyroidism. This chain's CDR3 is CSVDRPRGRLEAFF. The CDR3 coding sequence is TGCAGCGTTGATCGTCCACGAGGCCGTCTTGAAGCTTTCTTT.